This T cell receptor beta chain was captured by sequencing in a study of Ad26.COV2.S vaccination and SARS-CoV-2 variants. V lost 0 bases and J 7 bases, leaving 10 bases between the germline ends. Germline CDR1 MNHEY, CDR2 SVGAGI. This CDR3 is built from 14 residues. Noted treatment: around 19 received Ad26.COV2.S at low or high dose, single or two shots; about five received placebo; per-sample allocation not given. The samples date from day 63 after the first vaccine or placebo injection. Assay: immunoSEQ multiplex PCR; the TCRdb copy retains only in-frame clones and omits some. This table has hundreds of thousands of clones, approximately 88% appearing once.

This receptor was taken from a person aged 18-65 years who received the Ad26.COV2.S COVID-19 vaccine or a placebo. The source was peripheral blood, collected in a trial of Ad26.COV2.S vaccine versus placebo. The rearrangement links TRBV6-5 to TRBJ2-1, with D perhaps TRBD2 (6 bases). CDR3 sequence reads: CASSYSTGSNEQFF. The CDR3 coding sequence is TGTGCCAGCAGTTACTCGACCGGGAGTAATGAGCAGTTCTTC.